Listed here are 27 T cell receptor beta chains from one sample, sequenced in a study of regulatory T cells in long-lasting Graves disease. As to time point: persistent/refractory GD, antithyroid drugs over 5 years with positive TRAb. There was RNA extracted from PBMCs, and the TCR library was made from it. The TCR beta library used iRepertoire HTBI primers with Arm-PCR amplification of CDR3. From the multiplex PCR reads, TCRdb called clonotypes with MiXCR, one entry per CDR3 protein. In the table there are 390,000 or so distinct CDR3 sequences, roughly 25% of which are singletons. The source material was peripheral blood mononuclear cells (PBMCs), sampled when the disease was refractory, from a patient treated with antithyroid drugs. These TCRs come from a woman aged 35 to 49 with Graves disease.

Details on this clonotype: This may be a read error, as it is one base from a much larger clone. This chain links TRBV28 with TRBJ1-5; unclear D gene. Germline-derived CDR1 and CDR2 are MDHEN and SYDVKM. The CDR3 sequence is 13 residues long. With 5 bases removed from V and 6 bases from J, the gap between germline ends came to 11 bases. CDR3 DNA: TGTGCCAGCAGTCCCCCGCTATTTCAGCCCCAGCATTTT. Translating gives CASSPPLFQPQHF.

This clonotype was seen repeatedly, ten times or more. The rearrangement uses TRBV28 and TRBJ2-7; D gene unclear. Per germline, CDR1 MDHEN and CDR2 SYDVKM. The CDR3 consists of 14 residues. V was clipped by 5 bases and J by 9 bases, with 20 bases between them. This CDR3 reads CASSPPGPYDGQYF. Here the CDR3 DNA reads TGTGCCAGCAGTCCTCCGGGCCCCTACGATGGGCAGTACTTC.

This sequence joins TRBV28 and TRBJ2-7; TRBD1 aligns across 11 bases. The CDR3 loop spans 15 amino acids. Germline trimming cut 5 bases from V and 3 bases from J; bases unmatched to any gene: 6. Germline V CDR1 and CDR2: MDHEN, SYDVKM. The CDR3 DNA reads as TGTGCCAGCAGTCTGCCCGGGACAGGGGGCTACGAGCAGTACTTC. Protein: CASSLPGTGGYEQYF. Looking up the rest from reference TRBV28 and TRBJ2-7 gives the full variable domain: DVKVTQSSRYLVKRTGEKVFLECVQDMDHENMFWYRQDPGLGLRLIYFSYDVKMKEKGDIPEGYSVSREKKERFSLILESASTNQTSMYLCASSLPGTGGYEQYFGPGTRLTVT.

J is TRBJ2-6 and V is TRBV30; D gene unclear. Trimming took 0 bases from V and 5 from J, leaving 8 bases between them. Germline V lookup: CDR1 GTSNPN, CDR2 SVGIG (reference sequence). The CDR3 has 14 residues. The CDR3 protein is CAWSVPGWANVLTF. CDR3 DNA: TGTGCCTGGAGTGTTCCTGGGTGGGCCAACGTCCTGACTTTC.

This clonotype has more than one count but fewer than ten. The V gene is TRBV6-1, the J gene TRBJ2-2; D is perhaps TRBD2 (6 bases). Trimming shortened V by 8 bases and J by 3 bases, and 16 bases separated the two germline ends. Germline V gene lookup returns CDR1 MNHNS and CDR2 SASEGT. This CDR3 has 15 residues. The CDR3 reads CASRGPGLYTGELFF. For the CDR3, the DNA is TGTGCCAGCCGAGGCCCGGGACTGTACACCGGGGAGCTGTTTTTT.

This clonotype was detected many times. The rearrangement links TRBV2 to TRBJ2-5, with 7 bases matching TRBD2. Looked up from germline, CDR1 is SNHLY and CDR2 is FYNNEI. Germline trimming cut 6 bases from V and 1 base from J; bases unmatched to any gene: 8. This CDR3 is 15 amino acids long. The CDR3 spells CASRRRWGGQETQYF. The DNA of the CDR3 is TGTGCCAGCAGAAGACGGTGGGGGGGCCAAGAGACCCAGTACTTC.

This clonotype was observed a few times. The V gene is TRBV5-4, the J gene TRBJ2-7, with 11 positions matching TRBD2. Per germline, CDR1 SGHNT and CDR2 YYREEE (reference sequence). This CDR3 is 15 amino acids long. V trimming: 2 bases; J trimming: 1 base; junction bases outside the gene matches: 2. DNA for the CDR3: TGTGCCAGCAGCTTACGACTAGCGGGATCCTACGAGCAGTACTTC. It encodes CASSLRLAGSYEQYF.

The chain carries TRBV7-2 and TRBJ2-4; D unresolved. The CDR3 consists of 18 residues. V gave up 5 bases and J gave up 0 bases, with 20 bases separating them. CDR1 and CDR2 from the germline V gene are SGHTA and FQGNSA. The CDR3, as DNA: TGTGCCAGCAGCACCCTGCCCCTATCTACTCTAGCCAAAAACATTCAGTACTTC. Its protein product is CASSTLPLSTLAKNIQYF.

This clonotype was seen a handful of times. V usage is TRBV5-1 and J usage is TRBJ2-5; TRBD2 might be the D (6 bases). This CDR3 is built from 15 residues. Germline V gene data show CDR1 as SGHRS and CDR2 as YFSETQ. V was trimmed by 1 base and J by 5 bases, leaving 15 bases between them. CDR3 sequence: CASSLKAGKKETQYF. The CDR3 DNA reads TGCGCCAGCAGCTTGAAGGCGGGAAAGAAGGAGACCCAGTACTTC.

The sample holds many counts of this clonotype. The chain links TRBV11-2 to TRBJ2-5, with D possibly TRBD1 on 5 matching bases. The CDR3 length is 15 residues. Trimming took off 1 base at V and 4 bases at J, with 13 bases between the two ends. Germline V lookup: CDR1 SGHAT, CDR2 FQNNGV. In DNA, the CDR3 is TGTGCCAGCAGCTTAGTTGGGGCCTCGGGAGAGACCCAGTACTTC. The encoded protein is CASSLVGASGETQYF.

As for this clonotype: A much larger clone differs from this one at a single base, so this may be a read error. The chain links TRBV28 to TRBJ1-2; no definite D call. The CDR3 is 17 amino acids. The V gene's germline CDR1 is MDHEN and CDR2 SYDVKM. V shed 5 bases and J shed 4 bases, with 23 bases lying between them. CDR3 sequence reads: CASSPPSGSLTIYGYTF. The CDR3 nucleotides read TGTGCCAGCAGTCCCCCTTCGGGCAGTCTGACTATCTATGGCTACACCTTC.

The V call is TRBV6-1, the J call TRBJ1-1, with 8 bases fitting TRBD1. Germline V gives CDR1 MNHNS, CDR2 SASEGT. The CDR3 has 12 residues. J lost 10 bases, V lost 6 bases, and 7 bases had no gene match. The CDR3 region has the DNA TGTGCCAGCAGCGGACAGGGAGGACCAGCTTTCTTT. Translated: CASSGQGGPAFF.

This clonotype was counted only a few times. The chain couples TRBV7-9 to TRBJ2-7; possible D gene TRBD2, 5 bases. The CDR3 consists of 14 residues. Germline V gene sequence: CDR1 SEHNR, CDR2 FQNEAQ (reference sequence). Trimming cost V 5 bases and J 9 bases, with 20 bases left between them. This chain's CDR3 is CASSPNPSFSGQYF. CDR3 bases: TGTGCCAGCAGCCCTAATCCGTCGTTCAGCGGGCAGTACTTC.

On this clonotype: This may stem from a read error, because a much larger clone lies one nucleotide away. The V gene is TRBV28, the J gene TRBJ1-1, with a possible D match to TRBD1 (5 bases). Deletions cut 7 bases from V and 7 bases from J, with 10 bases between. The length of the CDR3 is 11 residues. CDR1 MDHEN and CDR2 SYDVKM come from the germline V gene. The CDR3 loop reads CASNGAHEAFF. The CDR3 DNA reads as TGTGCCAGCAATGGGGCCCATGAAGCTTTCTTT.

This clonotype was observed many times. At one boundary the junction diverges from the germline segment, which might be a read error. The CDR3 region is CASSPFQSYGCTF. CDR3 nucleotides: TGTGCCAGCAGTCCGTTTCAGAGCTATGGCTGCACCTTC. The genes are TRBV12-3 or TRBV12-4 and TRBJ1-2, with unresolved D. This CDR3 contains 13 residues.

The chain has TRBV5-6 and TRBJ1-1; weak D call: TRBD1 (6 bases). The germline CDR1 and CDR2 sequences are SGHDT and YYEEEE. The CDR3 runs 16 residues. Between the trimmed V and J ends, which lost 2 bases and 3 bases, there was a span of 17 bases. In DNA, the CDR3 is TGTGCCAGCAGCTTCCCGGGACACGGAGGGGACACTGAAGCTTTCTTT. This gives the protein CASSFPGHGGDTEAFF. The full variable domain, its missing parts supplied by reference TRBV5-6 and TRBJ1-1, is DAGVTQSPTHLIKTRGQQVTLRCSPKSGHDTVSWYQQALGQGPQFIFQYYEEEERQRGNFPDRFSGHQFPNYSSELNVNALLLGDSALYLCASSFPGHGGDTEAFFGQGTRLTVV.

This clonotype came up many times. This chain joins TRBV12-3 or TRBV12-4 and TRBJ2-7; D gene uncertain. This CDR3 has 13 amino acids. Trimming cost V 5 bases and J 4 bases, with 12 bases left between them. For the CDR3, the DNA is TGTGCCAGCAGTCCCAACCTAGAATACGAGCAGTACTTC. This translates into CASSPNLEYEQYF.

This clonotype was counted ten times or more. The V call is TRBV9, the J call TRBJ2-5; 9 nucleotides align to TRBD1. J was trimmed by 5 bases and V by 4 bases; bases with no gene match: 9. CDR1 is SGDLS and CDR2 is YYNGEE in the germline V gene. There are 15 residues in the CDR3. The DNA of the CDR3 is TGTGCCAGCAGCTCACAGGGGGCGCCGGGGGAGACCCAGTACTTC. It is translated as CASSSQGAPGETQYF.

This clonotype was counted many times. V gene TRBV28 combines with J gene TRBJ2-4, with D maybe TRBD1 (6 bases). Trimming left V 5 bases short and J 1 base short, with 21 bases between. Germline V CDR1 and CDR2: MDHEN, SYDVKM. The CDR3 is 18 residues long. CDR3: CASSRSPKFQGAKNIQYF. CDR3 DNA: TGTGCCAGCAGTCGCTCCCCGAAGTTCCAGGGGGCCAAAAACATTCAGTACTTC.

This clonotype has a handful of counts. The J gene is TRBJ2-7, the V gene TRBV28; D gene uncertain. The germline V gene has CDR1 MDHEN and CDR2 SYDVKM. Trimming left V 6 bases short and J 3 bases short, with 6 bases between. The CDR3 has 11 residues. The CDR3 is CASRTLYEQYF. The CDR3 DNA reads TGTGCCAGCAGAACCCTCTACGAGCAGTACTTC.

This clonotype appeared a few times. This chain links TRBV30 with TRBJ1-2; D not resolved. Germline loops: CDR1 GTSNPN, CDR2 SVGIG (reference sequence). This CDR3 is 13 amino acids long. Trimming pared 0 bases from V and 2 bases from J, leaving 7 bases between. The CDR3 DNA reads TGTGCCTGGAGTGTGTACCTCAACTATGGCTACACCTTC. It specifies CAWSVYLNYGYTF.

This clonotype was detected a few times. The chain couples TRBV13 to TRBJ1-5; D not certain. Germline V gene data show CDR1 as PRHDT and CDR2 as FYEKMQ (reference sequence). This CDR3 has 16 residues. V shed 5 bases and J shed 2 bases, with 16 bases lying between them. The DNA for the CDR3 is TGTGCCAGCAGCAGAGGAGGGTCCGTTGGCAATCAGCCCCAGCATTTT. Protein: CASSRGGSVGNQPQHF. Based on the CDR3 plus reference TRBV13 and TRBJ1-5, the full variable domain is AAGVIQSPRHLIKEKRETATLKCYPIPRHDTVYWYQQGPGQDPQFLISFYEKMQSDKGSIPDRFSAQQFSDYHSELNMSSLELGDSALYFCASSRGGSVGNQPQHFGDGTRLSIL.

The chain employs TRBV7-2 and TRBJ2-2, with TRBD2 matching 10 bases. With V trimmed by 5 bases and J by 1 base, 10 bases remained unmatched. CDR3 length: 18 residues. Germline V gene data show CDR1 as SGHTA and CDR2 as FQGNSA. CDR3 residues: CASSARLAGVRNTGELFF. The DNA of the CDR3 is TGTGCCAGCAGCGCACGGCTAGCGGGAGTAAGGAACACCGGGGAGCTGTTTTTT.

A few counts support this clonotype. The chain is built from TRBV5-6 and TRBJ1-1, with D perhaps matching TRBD1 (6 bases). V was pared by 5 bases and J by 4 bases, with 21 bases between. This CDR3 comprises 16 residues. Germline V gives CDR1 SGHDT, CDR2 YYEEEE. The CDR3, as DNA: TGTGCCAGCAGTCATCGCGGGGTCGGGGACACCACTGAAGCTTTCTTT. It encodes CASSHRGVGDTTEAFF.

This clonotype was observed a handful of times. The CDR3 spells CASRTVQGKTGELFF. The CDR3 region has the DNA TGTGCCAGCAGGACGGTACAGGGAAAAACCGGGGAGCTGTTTTTT. The chain has TRBV11-2 and TRBJ2-2; D is possibly TRBD1 (6 bases). The CDR3 consists of 15 residues. V was cut by 6 bases and J by 5 bases, with 16 bases left in between. Germline loops: CDR1 SGHAT, CDR2 FQNNGV.

V and J are TRBV6-2 or TRBV6-3 and TRBJ2-7; D is unclear. Trimming cost V 3 bases and J 0 bases, with 9 bases left between them. Germline V gene sequence: CDR1 MNHEY, CDR2 SVGEGT. CDR3 size: 14 residues. In DNA, the CDR3 is TGTGCCAGCAGTTATTCCAGGACCTCCTACGAGCAGTACTTC. The encoded protein is CASSYSRTSYEQYF.

The chain has TRBV10-3 and TRBJ1-3; a weak D match, TRBD1 (5 bases). From germline, CDR1 is ENHRY and CDR2 SYGVKD. The CDR3 runs to 17 residues. With 0 bases removed from V and 0 bases from J, the gap between germline ends came to 12 bases. CDR3 sequence (DNA): TGTGCCATCAGTGAGTCGGGACGGACGGTCTCTGGAAACACCATATATTTT. Its translation: CAISESGRTVSGNTIYF.